The sequence of this TCR beta chain was determined in a study of spatial heterogeneity in lung cancer (dated by TCRdb to between 2017 and 2020). Regarding the study in general: Donors were 72 patients with early-stage, untreated non-small cell lung cancer from the lung TRACERx cohort. Follow-up PBMC samples were sequenced whenever available, with the median time to follow-up being around 2 years after resection. More beta-chain than alpha-chain transcripts were consistently detected, likely reflecting higher beta-chain transcript abundance. In the raw uncorrected reads, each unique combination of TCR and UMI appeared on average more than ten times. In non-small cell lung cancer, the study made a quantitative comparison of TCR alpha and beta repertoires among multiple tumor regions, matched nontumor lung and blood. The study linked features of the TCR repertoire to counts of nonsynonymous mutations, which were determined by whole-exome sequencing of tumor tissue. Both alpha and beta chains were TCR-sequenced in 220 or so tumor regions, about 64 matched nontumor lung samples and some 50 PBMC samples obtained at surgery.

The research as a whole found: Comparisons of baseline and follow-up blood repertoires included only around 14 patients. Additional single-cell paired TCR alpha and beta sequencing was considered necessary to confirm, at a functional level, the hypothesis that regional TCRs recognize regional mutations. Ubiquitous expanded tumor TCRs were detected in blood more often at tumor resection than at routine follow-up.

The library was generated by 5' RACE. For sequencing, a NextSeq 500 was employed. To allow correction of PCR and sequencing errors, the TCR library protocol tagged every TCR cDNA molecule with a unique molecular identifier. The source study handled its data this way. Decombinator tools were used for TCR identification, UMI-based error correction and CDR3 extraction. Expanded TCRs were defined as those above a frequency of 2 per 1,000, corresponding to the top 1% of the tumor frequency distribution. Renyi diversity was calculated using the R vegan package after each repertoire was subsampled 100 times to 5,000 TCRs. CDR3 similarity networks were built from amino acid triplet string-kernel similarity, with CDR3s being connected when pairwise similarity was above 0.82. TCRdb reworked the public reads: Q25 trimming with fastp, MiXCR clone assembly, productive beta chains retained. Each entry is one CDR3 protein sequence, shown with its most common DNA and genes. TCRdb's processing, not the study's, gives the V and J calls here. The sample table shows over 40,000 distinct CDR3 sequences, and roughly 10% are seen once. The top ten clonotypes cover roughly 32% of the sample.

The CDR3 runs 12 residues from the cysteine to the phenylalanine. Here the CDR3 DNA is all that survives: 36 bases in frame from base 1. V and J lose 7 bases and 8 bases, and a span of 11 bases separates them. This clonotype was picked up many times. Its antigen is currently not known. Base qualities are not provided; no much larger clone lies one nucleotide away. The time point label corresponds to: blood at routine non-recurrence follow-up after resection. TCR sequencing used whole RNA extracted from tumor and nontumor lung tissue, or from cryopreserved PBMC samples, without cell sorting. A patient was chosen for TCR sequencing only when enough RNA was available from at least two tumor regions.

The sequence joins TRBV12-3 or TRBV12-4 to TRBJ2-2; the D gene lacks a confident call. Material: PBMCs, obtained at follow-up. The TCR was taken from a male donor with early-stage non-small cell lung cancer. The encoded CDR3 is CASTNTAGELFF. DNA sequence: TGTGCCAGCACAAATACGGCGGGGGAGCTGTTTTTT.